This T cell receptor beta chain was observed in a study of blood T cell repertoires in COVID-19. Study-wide background: Acute-phase and convalescent COVID-19 samples originated in the United States, Italy and Spain. From T cells, B-cell-depleted T cells, or PBMCs came the material, which was cDNA or gDNA.

The V and J ends lost 1 base and 2 bases, in that order; junction bases with no gene match: 6. In germline, CDR1 is LGHNA, CDR2 YSLEER. The CDR3 runs to 16 residues. This clone is a singleton in its sample. Participants were placed into cohorts based on the clinical history they reported. The authors' processing: Amplification from reference gene primers served as the basis for estimated nucleated cell counts. Using immunoSEQ multiplex PCR, the repertoire was profiled, and TCRdb retains in-frame clones only, with some absent. The DNA was the basis for D and trimming; V, J and clone size are from that table. The sample yields about 230,000 clones, approximately 88% seen once.

This TCR was sampled from a woman aged 35 to 49 with acute COVID-19. Specimen: PBMCs or T cells enriched from blood (not recorded which). The gene calls are TRBV4-3 and TRBJ2-5; 8 bases agree with TRBD2. The CDR3 region has the DNA TGCGCCAGCAGCCAAGTCGGCGGGGGGCAGCAAGAGACCCAGTACTTC. Its protein is CASSQVGGGQQETQYF.